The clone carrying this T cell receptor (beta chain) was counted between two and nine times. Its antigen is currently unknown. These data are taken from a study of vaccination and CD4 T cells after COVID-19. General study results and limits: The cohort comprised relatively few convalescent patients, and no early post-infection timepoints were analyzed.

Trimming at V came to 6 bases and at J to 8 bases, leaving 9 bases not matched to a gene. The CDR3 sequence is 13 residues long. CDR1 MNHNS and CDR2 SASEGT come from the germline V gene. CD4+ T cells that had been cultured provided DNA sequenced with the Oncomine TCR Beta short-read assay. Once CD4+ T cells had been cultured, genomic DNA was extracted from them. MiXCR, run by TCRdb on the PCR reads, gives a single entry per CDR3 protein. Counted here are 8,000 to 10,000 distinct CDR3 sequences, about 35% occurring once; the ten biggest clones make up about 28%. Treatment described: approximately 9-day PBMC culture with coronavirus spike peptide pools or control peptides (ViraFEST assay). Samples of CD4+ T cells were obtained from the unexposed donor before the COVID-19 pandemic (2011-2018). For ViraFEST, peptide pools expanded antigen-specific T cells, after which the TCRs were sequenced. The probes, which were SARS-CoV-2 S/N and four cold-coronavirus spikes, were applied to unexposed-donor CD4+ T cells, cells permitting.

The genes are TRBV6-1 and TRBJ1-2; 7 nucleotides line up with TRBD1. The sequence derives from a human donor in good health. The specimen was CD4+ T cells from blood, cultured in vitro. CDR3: CASRSDRARGYTF. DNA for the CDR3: TGTGCCAGCAGATCCGACAGGGCCCGAGGCTACACCTTC.